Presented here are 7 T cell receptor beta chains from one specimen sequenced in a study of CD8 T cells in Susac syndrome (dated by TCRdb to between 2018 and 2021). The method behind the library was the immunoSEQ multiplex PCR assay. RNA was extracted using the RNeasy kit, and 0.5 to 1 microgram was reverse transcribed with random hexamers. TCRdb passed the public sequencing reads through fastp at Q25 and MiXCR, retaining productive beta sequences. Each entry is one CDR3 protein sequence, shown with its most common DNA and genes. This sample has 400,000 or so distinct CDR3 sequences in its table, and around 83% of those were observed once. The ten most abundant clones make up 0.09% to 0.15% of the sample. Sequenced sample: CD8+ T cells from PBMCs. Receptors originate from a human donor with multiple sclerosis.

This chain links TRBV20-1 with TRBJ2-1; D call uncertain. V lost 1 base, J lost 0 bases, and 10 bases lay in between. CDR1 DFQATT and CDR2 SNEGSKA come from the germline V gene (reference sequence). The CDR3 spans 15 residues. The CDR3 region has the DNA TGCAGTGCTAGAGCGAGTTATCGCTCCTACAATGAGCAGTTCTTC. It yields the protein CSARASYRSYNEQFF.

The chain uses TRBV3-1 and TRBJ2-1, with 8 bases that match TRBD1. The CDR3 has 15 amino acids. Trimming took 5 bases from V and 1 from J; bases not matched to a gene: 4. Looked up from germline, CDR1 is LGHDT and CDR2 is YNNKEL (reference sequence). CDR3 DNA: TGTGCCAGCAGCTATGACAGGGGTTCCTACAATGAGCAGTTCTTC. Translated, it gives CASSYDRGSYNEQFF.

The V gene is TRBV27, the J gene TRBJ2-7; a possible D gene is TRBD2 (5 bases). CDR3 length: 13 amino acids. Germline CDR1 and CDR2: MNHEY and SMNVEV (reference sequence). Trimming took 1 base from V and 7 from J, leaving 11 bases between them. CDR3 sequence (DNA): TGTGCCAGCAGTTTATTAGAGGGTAGGGAGCAGTACTTC. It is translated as CASSLLEGREQYF.

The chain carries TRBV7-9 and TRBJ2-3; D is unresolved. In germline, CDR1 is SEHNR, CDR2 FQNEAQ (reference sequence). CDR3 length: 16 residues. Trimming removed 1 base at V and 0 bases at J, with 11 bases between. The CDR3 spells CASSLGTLGSTDTQYF. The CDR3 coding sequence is TGTGCCAGCAGCTTAGGAACTCTAGGGAGCACAGATACGCAGTATTTT.

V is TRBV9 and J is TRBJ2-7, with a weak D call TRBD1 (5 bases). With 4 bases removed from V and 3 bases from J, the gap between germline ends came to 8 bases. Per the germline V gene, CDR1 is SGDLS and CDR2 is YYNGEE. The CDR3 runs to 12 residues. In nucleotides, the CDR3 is TGTGCCAGCAGCCAGGGAAACTACGAGCAGTACTTC. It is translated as CASSQGNYEQYF.

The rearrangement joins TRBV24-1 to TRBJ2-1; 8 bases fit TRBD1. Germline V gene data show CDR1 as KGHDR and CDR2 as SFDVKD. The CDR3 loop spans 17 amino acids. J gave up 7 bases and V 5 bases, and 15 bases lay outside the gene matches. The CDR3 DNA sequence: TGTGCCACCAGTGGCCCCCCGGACAGGGTCTTGGGGAATGAGCAGTTCTTC. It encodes CATSGPPDRVLGNEQFF.

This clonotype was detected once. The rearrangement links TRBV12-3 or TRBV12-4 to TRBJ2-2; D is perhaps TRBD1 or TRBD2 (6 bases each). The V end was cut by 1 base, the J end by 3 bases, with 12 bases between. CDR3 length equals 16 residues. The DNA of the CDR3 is TGTGCCAGCAGTTTAGAGTACAGGGAGGACACCGGGGAGCTGTTTTTT. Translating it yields CASSLEYREDTGELFF.